One TCR beta chain is described in this entry. The source of the sample is a study of cytomegalovirus exposure and HLA in healthy donors. Primers: 60 Vbeta forward and 13 Jbeta reverse. Sequencing was performed with immunoSEQ multiplex PCR; in TCRdb, only in-frame clones are kept and a portion is missing. Of 150,000 to 250,000 clones in the sample, 82% were seen once. Unmatched junction bases numbered 6, after V lost 3 bases and J lost 0 bases. The CDR3 loop spans 17 amino acids. CDR1 SGHRS and CDR2 YFSETQ come from the germline V gene. Sequenced sample: PBMCs. This rearrangement joins TRBV5-1 to TRBJ2-3; 11 positions match TRBD2. The origin of this receptor is a woman in her forties or fifties in good health and CMV-seropositive. Here the CDR3 DNA reads TGCGCCAGCAGCTCGGGACTAGCGGACCGTAGCACAGATACGCAGTATTTT. It encodes CASSSGLADRSTDTQYF.